This T cell receptor beta chain comes out of a study of early T cells in non-severe SARS-CoV-2 infection. The wider study: Sequencing used unsorted whole-blood bulk RNA, so chains lack pairing.

This clonotype turned up a few times. Its matching antigen is unknown. V was trimmed by 0 bases and J by 2 bases, leaving 14 bases between them. In germline, CDR1 is SGHAT, CDR2 FQNNGV. The CDR3 consists of 16 residues. Findings and caveats of the study: VDJdb-based annotation leaned toward anti-spike CD8 responses and missed private and CD4 specificities.

In the library, individual cDNA molecules carried attached unique molecular identifiers. TCRdb analysed the 5' RACE reads with MiXCR anew, one entry per CDR3 protein. The sample carries tens of thousands of distinct CDR3 sequences, 15% recorded once. The clonotype was recovered from an adult who was a healthcare worker with PCR-confirmed SARS-CoV-2 infection or an uninfected control (not recorded which). Sequencing input: whole blood. The genes are TRBV11-2 and TRBJ2-7; maybe TRBD1 (6 bases). The CDR3: CASSLEVRGFPYEQYF. Written as DNA, the CDR3 is TGTGCCAGCAGCTTAGAGGTCAGGGGTTTCCCCTACGAGCAGTACTTC.